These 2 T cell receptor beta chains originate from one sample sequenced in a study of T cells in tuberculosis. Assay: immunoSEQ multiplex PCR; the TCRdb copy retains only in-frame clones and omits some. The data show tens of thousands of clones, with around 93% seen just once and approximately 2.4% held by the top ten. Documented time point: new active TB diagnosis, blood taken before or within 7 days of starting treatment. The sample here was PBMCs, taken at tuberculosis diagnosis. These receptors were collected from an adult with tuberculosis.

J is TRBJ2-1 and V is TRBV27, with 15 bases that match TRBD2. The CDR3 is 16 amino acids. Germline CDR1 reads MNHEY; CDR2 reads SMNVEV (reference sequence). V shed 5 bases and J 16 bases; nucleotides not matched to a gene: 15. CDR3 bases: TGTGCCAGCAGTACAAACAGGGGCGGGACTAGCGGGGGGTACTTCTTC. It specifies CASSTNRGGTSGGYFF.

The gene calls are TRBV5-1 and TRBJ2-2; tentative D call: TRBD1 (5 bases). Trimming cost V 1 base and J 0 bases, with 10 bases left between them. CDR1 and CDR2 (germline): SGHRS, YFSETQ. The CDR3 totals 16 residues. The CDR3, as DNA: TGCGCCAGCAGCTTGTACAGGAACGCGAACACCGGGGAGCTGTTTTTT. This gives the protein CASSLYRNANTGELFF.